Listed below are T cell receptor beta chains from one sample, sequenced in a study of radiation and T cells in renal cell carcinoma. Clones were sequenced by immunoSEQ multiplex PCR, and TCRdb holds only the in-frame ones, with some missing. The table shows 70,000 to 80,000 clones, with around 86% occurring only once. Sequences were derived from blood, sampled from a patient whose treatment included radiotherapy and nephrectomy. The receptor source for this set is a woman between 50 and 59 years old with renal cell carcinoma. Each CDR3 is given with its conserved first and last residue. Fields, in order: D gene, J gene, CDR3 length, V gene, clone size, CDR3 DNA, CDR3 protein. The D gene is left open where the match is weak. Part of the rows lack a size; the others show once, few, many or a class for expanded clones.

-	TRBJ1-3	16	TRBV7-2	-	TGTGCCAGCAGCTTAGCGCTAATGGACAGTGGAAACACCATATATTTT	CASSLALMDSGNTIYF
-	TRBJ1-4	16	TRBV5-1	once	TGCGCCAGCAGCTCATCCGGGACCGCAACTAATGAAAAACTGTTTTTT	CASSSSGTATNEKLFF
TRBD1	TRBJ2-7	14	TRBV28	-	TGTGCCAGCAGTTCCGGACAGGGCCCCTACGAGCAGTACTTC	CASSSGQGPYEQYF
TRBD2	TRBJ2-3	14	TRBV7-2	-	TGTGCCAGCAGCTTCAGTAGCGGGACAGATACGCAGTATTTT	CASSFSSGTDTQYF
TRBD2	TRBJ2-5	15	TRBV10-1	-	TGCGCCAGCAGTGAAGTTCTAGCGGGAGTAGAGACCCAGTACTTC	CASSEVLAGVETQYF
-	TRBJ2-2	16	TRBV25-1	-	TGTGCCAGCAGTGAAGCGGGGACAGCTCACACCGGGGAGCTGTTTTTT	CASSEAGTAHTGELFF
-	TRBJ2-3	15	TRBV28	-	TGTGCCAGCAGACCCACCGGGCAGGGTGCAGATACGCAGTATTTT	CASRPTGQGADTQYF
-	TRBJ1-1	15	TRBV7-9	-	TGTGCCAGCAGCCCAAAGACAGTTATGAACACTGAAGCTTTCTTT	CASSPKTVMNTEAFF
-	TRBJ2-3	12	TRBV5-4	-	TGTGCCACTGGTAGCGGCACAGATACGCAGTATTTT	CATGSGTDTQYF
TRBD1	TRBJ2-7	14	TRBV28	many	TGTGCCAGCAGTAATCCGTCGGACAGGGACGAGCAGTACTTC	CASSNPSDRDEQYF
-	TRBJ1-3	15	TRBV7-2	-	TGTGCCAGCAGCCTTACAGGGAACTCTGGAAACACCATATATTTT	CASSLTGNSGNTIYF
-	TRBJ1-1	14	TRBV28	-	TGTGCCAGCAGTATCGAGGCTTCGAACACTGAAGCTTTCTTT	CASSIEASNTEAFF
-	TRBJ2-7	14	TRBV28	-	TGTGCCAGCAGTTCCGGGACGGTGACCTACGAGCAGTACTTC	CASSSGTVTYEQYF
-	TRBJ1-2	15	TRBV5-6	-	TGTGCCAGCAGCTTGGGCCTCGGGGGGGCGGCTGGCTACACCTTC	CASSLGLGGAAGYTF
-	TRBJ2-1	15	TRBV5-1	-	TGCGCCAGCAGCCTAGGCAGCAGCTCCTACAATGAGCAGTTCTTC	CASSLGSSSYNEQFF
TRBD1	TRBJ2-1	14	TRBV5-6	-	TGTGCCAGCGCCGGCTATTACAGGGGTAGTGAGCAGTTCTTC	CASAGYYRGSEQFF
-	TRBJ1-4	14	TRBV19	-	TGTGCCAGTAGTATTAGTGCAACTAATGAAAAACTGTTTTTT	CASSISATNEKLFF
TRBD2	TRBJ2-5	16	TRBV4-2	-	TGTGCCAGCAGCCAAGATAGCGGGAGGGGTCAAGAGACCCAGTACTTC	CASSQDSGRGQETQYF
TRBD1	TRBJ2-1	14	TRBV5-1	once	TGCGCCAGCAGCCCTGGACAGGGTGGGAGTGAGCAGTTCTTC	CASSPGQGGSEQFF
-	TRBJ1-5	12	TRBV2	once	TGTGCCAGCTGGGGGGAGGGAAAGGCCCAGCATTTT	CASWGEGKAQHF
-	TRBJ1-3	16	TRBV5-1	-	TGCGCCAGCAGCTTAAACCCAACAGGGACTGGAAACACCATATATTTT	CASSLNPTGTGNTIYF
-	TRBJ2-7	14	TRBV15	-	TGTGCCACCAGCAGGCCGGAGGGGGCTTACGAGCAGTACTTC	CATSRPEGAYEQYF
TRBD2	TRBJ2-5	15	TRBV10-3	once	TGTGCCATCATGGACCGGACTAGTGGCCAAGAGACCCAGTACTTC	CAIMDRTSGQETQYF
-	TRBJ1-3	15	TRBV7-2	-	TGTGCCAGCAGCTTAAACCGAGACTCTGGAAACACCATATATTTT	CASSLNRDSGNTIYF
TRBD1	TRBJ2-7	15	TRBV28	-	TGTGCCAGCGGCCCAGGACAGGCCCATTCCTACGAGCAGTACTTC	CASGPGQAHSYEQYF
-	TRBJ1-6	12	TRBV6-5	once	TGTGCCACCCAGGGGCCAAATTCACCCCTCCACTTT	CATQGPNSPLHF
-	TRBJ1-5	15	TRBV5-1	-	TGCGCCAGCAGCTTGTCAGGCTATAGCAATCAGCCCCAGCATTTT	CASSLSGYSNQPQHF
-	TRBJ1-6	15	TRBV6-7	-	TGTGCCAGCAGTTACTCGAGACGGGAGGATTCACCCCTCCACTTT	CASSYSRREDSPLHF
TRBD1	TRBJ2-7	14	TRBV25-1	-	TGTGCCAGCAGTGGCCCCGGACAGGGGCGTGGGCAGTACTTC	CASSGPGQGRGQYF
-	TRBJ2-7	13	TRBV10-3	-	TGTGCCATCAGGAGCGGTTCGAGGGACGAGCAGTACTTC	CAIRSGSRDEQYF
-	TRBJ1-4	14	TRBV28	-	TGTGCCAGCAATGGCCGGAAAGTTGGCGAAAAACTGTTTTTT	CASNGRKVGEKLFF
-	TRBJ1-1	13	TRBV28	-	TGTGCCAGCACGACCGGGGAAGGGACTGAAGCTTTCTTT	CASTTGEGTEAFF
-	TRBJ2-1	12	TRBV28	once	TGTGCCAGCATCAGGGACGGGGGTGAGCAGTTCTTC	CASIRDGGEQFF
TRBD1	TRBJ2-5	15	TRBV6-1	-	TGTGCCAGCAGTGAAGGAAACAGGGGGGCAGAGACCCAGTACTTC	CASSEGNRGAETQYF
-	TRBJ2-1	13	TRBV5-6	-	TGTGCCAGCAGCCCCGACCCGAGGGATGAGCAGTTCTTC	CASSPDPRDEQFF
-	TRBJ2-7	12	TRBV7-8	-	TGTGCCAGCAGCCGGCAGGGAGGCGAGCAGTACTTC	CASSRQGGEQYF
-	TRBJ1-6	16	TRBV5-1	-	TGCGCCAGCAGCTTGGAGCCTCAGGGGCAGAATTCACCCCTCCACTTT	CASSLEPQGQNSPLHF
-	TRBJ2-3	15	TRBV15	-	TGTGCCACCAGCAGAGACAGGGCTAGCACAGATACGCAGTATTTT	CATSRDRASTDTQYF
-	TRBJ1-1	14	TRBV29-1	-	TGCAGCGTTGAAGATCCAGGGTCGGGGACTGAAGCTTTCTTT	CSVEDPGSGTEAFF
-	TRBJ1-1	14	TRBV7-3	-	TGTGCCAGCAGCCAAACCGACAAGAACACTGAAGCTTTCTTT	CASSQTDKNTEAFF
TRBD1	TRBJ1-6	14	TRBV6-1	-	TGTGCCAGTGAGACAGGGGGACTTAATTCACCCCTCCACTTT	CASETGGLNSPLHF
-	TRBJ1-6	16	TRBV28	-	TGTGCCAGCAGCCGGTGGTCGGGAGGCTTCAATTCACCCCTCCACTTT	CASSRWSGGFNSPLHF
TRBD1	TRBJ1-5	17	TRBV5-4	once	TGTGCCAGCAGCATACAGGGGGGGGCATGGGGCAATCAGCCCCAGCATTTT	CASSIQGGAWGNQPQHF
-	TRBJ1-3	14	TRBV6-6	-	TGTGCCAGCAGTTACGGGCCAGCTGGAAACACCATATATTTT	CASSYGPAGNTIYF
TRBD2	TRBJ2-2	17	TRBV4-3	-	TGCGCCAGCAGCCAAGGGGAACTAGCGGGAGTCACCGGGGAGCTGTTTTTT	CASSQGELAGVTGELFF